The 14 T cell receptor beta chains below were found in one sample sequenced in a study of T cell responses to AZD1222 COVID-19 vaccine. Sequencing was performed with immunoSEQ multiplex PCR; in TCRdb, only in-frame clones are kept and a portion is missing. The repertoire holds around 18,000 clones, 81% seen once, with roughly a fifth in the top ten. The specimen was peripheral blood, collected 28 days after the second AZD1222 dose. The source is an adult who received the AZD1222 COVID-19 vaccine.

J is TRBJ2-7 and V is TRBV3-1 (or the pseudogene TRBV3-2); 7 nucleotides line up with TRBD1. The CDR3 runs 19 residues. Germline values: CDR1 LGHDT, CDR2 YNNKEL (reference sequence). Unmatched junction bases numbered 14, after V lost 0 bases and J lost 0 bases. The CDR3 coding sequence is TGTGCCAGCAGCCAAGACCCAGGCGGAAGGGGGCGCGTCTCCTACGAGCAGTACTTC. Translation gives CASSQDPGGRGRVSYEQYF.

This clone has only a few counts. The rearrangement joins TRBV19 to TRBJ1-1, with D unresolved. CDR1 LNHDA and CDR2 SQIVND come from the germline V gene (reference sequence). CDR3 length: 13 residues. Trimming took 3 bases from V and 1 from J, leaving 6 bases between them. In nucleotides, the CDR3 is TGTGCCAGTAGTATGGACCAGAACACTGAAGCTTTCTTT. Its translation is CASSMDQNTEAFF.

CDR3 nucleotides: TGTGCCAGCAGCTTAGCGGGACTAGCGACCTACAATGAGCAGTTCTTC. Translated, it gives CASSLAGLATYNEQFF. This rearrangement joins TRBV11-2 to TRBJ2-1, with TRBD2 identical over 10 bases. V shed 1 base and J 2 bases; nucleotides not matched to a gene: 2. CDR3 length: 16 residues. Germline V lookup: CDR1 SGHAT, CDR2 FQNNGV. The variable domain in full, with the rest retrieved from reference TRBV11-2 and TRBJ2-1, is EAGVAQSPRYKIIEKRQSVAFWCNPISGHATLYWYQQILGQGPKLLIQFQNNGVVDDSQLPKDRFSAERLKGVDSTLKIQPAKLEDSAVYLCASSLAGLATYNEQFFGPGTRLTVL.

V is TRBV4-1 and J is TRBJ2-2; unclear D gene. Trimming took 1 base from V and 9 from J, leaving 9 bases between them. Germline CDR1 reads MGHRA; CDR2 reads YSYEKL. The CDR3 is made up of 13 amino acids. Written as DNA, the CDR3 is TGCGCCAGCAGCCAAGTAGGGTTCCGGGAGCTGTTTTTT. Translating it yields CASSQVGFRELFF.

This rearrangement joins TRBV13 to TRBJ1-1, with D unresolved. The CDR3 extends over 13 amino acids. V dropped 5 bases and J dropped 6 bases, with 13 bases sitting between them. The germline V gene encodes CDR1 PRHDT and CDR2 FYEKMQ (reference sequence). The CDR3 DNA sequence: TGTGCCAGCAGCGGGCAGAGAGCAGCTGAAGCTTTCTTT. It specifies CASSGQRAAEAFF. Filled out from reference TRBV13 and TRBJ1-1, the complete variable domain reads AAGVIQSPRHLIKEKRETATLKCYPIPRHDTVYWYQQGPGQDPQFLISFYEKMQSDKGSIPDRFSAQQFSDYHSELNMSSLELGDSALYFCASSGQRAAEAFFGQGTRLTVV.

The chain links TRBV2 to TRBJ1-1; D gene uncertain. The V end lost 3 bases, the J end lost 8 bases, and 7 bases lay between the germline ends. Germline V gives CDR1 SNHLY, CDR2 FYNNEI. The CDR3 extends over 11 amino acids. Here the CDR3 reads CASSDRREAFF. The DNA of the CDR3 is TGTGCCAGCAGTGACCGCAGGGAAGCTTTCTTT.

The table lists this clone with a count of one. J is TRBJ2-1 and V is TRBV2, with TRBD2 matching over 10 bases. CDR1 SNHLY and CDR2 FYNNEI come from the germline V gene. The length of the CDR3 is 13 residues. J lost 9 bases, V lost 8 bases, and 7 bases had no gene match. CDR3 sequence (DNA): TGTGCCAGCGCACTTCTAGCGGGAGTTGAGCAGTTCTTC. Translation gives CASALLAGVEQFF.

CDR3 amino acids: CASSSRRTGSDEQYF. The CDR3 bases are TGTGCCAGCAGCTCCCGGCGGACAGGGTCTGACGAGCAGTACTTC. The V gene is TRBV11-3, the J gene TRBJ2-7, with TRBD1 matching 8 bases. V shed 4 bases and J 5 bases; nucleotides not matched to a gene: 10. CDR1 is SGHNT, CDR2 YENEEA, per germline. This CDR3 spans 15 amino acids.

The V call is TRBV5-1, the J call TRBJ1-2, with D maybe TRBD1 (6 bases). With 0 bases removed from V and 3 bases from J, the gap between germline ends came to 15 bases. The germline V gene encodes CDR1 SGHRS and CDR2 YFSETQ. The CDR3 has 16 amino acids. This CDR3 reads CASSLGTVPEDYGYTF. The CDR3 nucleotides are TGCGCCAGCAGCTTGGGGACAGTCCCTGAGGACTATGGCTACACCTTC.

For the CDR3, the DNA is TGTGCCAGCAGTTCGACCGGGACAGGGGGAAGAGGTGGCTACACCTTC. Amino acids: CASSSTGTGGRGGYTF. The rearrangement links TRBV27 to TRBJ1-2, with 11 bases lining up with TRBD1. Losses at the gene ends were 4 bases for V and 7 bases for J; bases not matched to a gene: 11. The CDR3 sequence is 16 residues long. In germline, CDR1 is MNHEY, CDR2 SMNVEV (reference sequence).

This chain joins TRBV7-3 and TRBJ1-1; D not resolved. V was trimmed by 2 bases and J by 1 base, leaving 11 bases between them. Germline V CDR1 and CDR2: SGHTA, FQGTGA. There are 15 residues in the CDR3. The CDR3 spells CASSLYGLSNTEAFF. As DNA, the CDR3 is TGTGCCAGCAGCTTATACGGCCTTTCGAACACTGAAGCTTTCTTT.

The V and J genes are TRBV9 and TRBJ1-3, with no clear D. Germline values: CDR1 SGDLS, CDR2 YYNGEE. V lost 1 base, J lost 0 bases, and 8 bases lay in between. This CDR3 is built from 15 residues. The CDR3: CASSVTMNSGNTIYF. The CDR3 DNA reads TGTGCCAGCAGCGTAACAATGAACTCTGGAAACACCATATATTTT.

The chain combines TRBV4-2 with TRBJ2-1, with a tentative D call TRBD2 (6 bases). In germline, CDR1 is LGHNA, CDR2 YNFKEQ. This CDR3 has 12 residues. Trimming took off 2 bases at V and 10 bases at J, with 9 bases between the two ends. The chain's CDR3 is CASSQLADEQFF. The CDR3 region has the DNA TGTGCCAGCAGCCAATTAGCGGACGAGCAGTTCTTC.

CDR3 region: CASSFAVGLAGVYPTGELFF. The CDR3 bases are TGTGCCAGCAGCTTCGCGGTGGGACTAGCGGGCGTATACCCCACCGGGGAGCTGTTTTTT. The chain joins TRBV6-2 or TRBV6-3 to TRBJ2-2; 12 bases are shared with TRBD2. The V segment lost 6 bases and the J segment 4 bases; nucleotides outside the gene matches: 18. Germline V gene lookup returns CDR1 MNHEY and CDR2 SVGEGT. This CDR3 region has 20 residues.